Below are 7 T cell receptor beta chains sequenced from a single sample in a study of monozygotic twins with cystic fibrosis. Sequencing was performed with immunoSEQ multiplex PCR; in TCRdb, only in-frame clones are kept and a portion is missing. The sample has 32,000 or so clones; about 92% are singletons. Input material: blood. These receptors were taken from a girl aged 2-10 years with cystic fibrosis.

The chain has TRBV5-1 and TRBJ1-2; D gene ambiguous. The CDR3 runs to 14 residues. CDR1 and CDR2 (germline): SGHRS, YFSETQ. V was cut by 0 bases and J by 5 bases, with 11 bases left in between. The CDR3 here is CASSLGRQAYGYTF. The CDR3 DNA reads TGCGCCAGCAGCTTGGGGCGCCAGGCGTATGGCTACACCTTC.

This rearrangement joins TRBV7-7 to TRBJ2-3, with D tentatively TRBD2 (5 bases). Deletions cut 5 bases from V and 2 bases from J, with 11 bases between. CDR3 length equals 14 residues. Germline V gene sequence: CDR1 SSHAT, CDR2 FNYEAQ (reference sequence). The CDR3 is CASSTSGNTDTQYF. CDR3 DNA: TGTGCCAGCAGCACAAGCGGTAACACAGATACGCAGTATTTT.

The chain links TRBV7-2 to TRBJ1-2, with D perhaps matching TRBD1 (6 bases). Trimming took off 5 bases at V and 7 bases at J, with 20 bases between the two ends. The CDR3 contains 15 residues. Germline V CDR1 and CDR2: SGHTA, FQGNSA. This CDR3 reads CASSPGARTTGGYTF. DNA of the CDR3: TGTGCCAGCAGCCCCGGGGCCAGGACGACAGGTGGCTACACCTTC. The entire variable domain, with the rest obtained from reference TRBV7-2 and TRBJ1-2, is as follows: GAGVSQSPSNKVTEKGKDVELRCDPISGHTALYWYRQSLGQGLEFLIYFQGNSAPDKSGLPSDRFSAERTGGSVSTLTIQRTQQEDSAVYLCASSPGARTTGGYTFGSGTRLTVV.

V gene TRBV6-4 combines with J gene TRBJ1-2; a weak D match, TRBD1 (6 bases). CDR1 is MRHNA and CDR2 is SNTAGT in the germline V gene. V was shortened by 2 bases and J by 5 bases, with 18 bases between the two germline ends. This CDR3 spans 16 amino acids. This CDR3 reads CASSDGSSGTTYGYTF. In DNA, the CDR3 is TGTGCCAGCAGTGACGGTTCGTCCGGGACAACTTATGGCTACACCTTC.

The chain uses TRBV5-4 and TRBJ2-2; 7 bases are shared with TRBD1. Germline V gene data show CDR1 as SGHNT and CDR2 as YYREEE (reference sequence). The junction had 5 bases not matched to a gene; V was cut back by 6 bases and J by 0 bases. This CDR3 region has 15 residues. This CDR3 reads CASTPDRSNTGELFF. In nucleotides, the CDR3 is TGTGCCAGCACTCCGGACAGGTCGAACACCGGGGAGCTGTTTTTT.

This rearrangement joins TRBV4-2 to TRBJ2-7; TRBD2 agrees at 8 bases. Germline CDR1 and CDR2: LGHNA and YNFKEQ. J was trimmed by 5 bases and V by 1 base; bases with no gene match: 4. This CDR3 region has 14 residues. In DNA, the CDR3 is TGTGCCAGCAGCCAAGGCCGGGAGGGGGACGAGCAGTACTTC. Amino acid sequence: CASSQGREGDEQYF.

The CDR3 protein is CASSQEGGTQDEQYF. The CDR3 coding sequence is TGTGCCAGCAGCCAAGAAGGCGGGACACAGGACGAGCAGTACTTC. V usage is TRBV4-2 and J usage is TRBJ2-7; D is tentatively TRBD1 or TRBD2 (6 bases each). The CDR3 contains 15 residues. The germline V and J ends were trimmed by 0 bases and 5 bases, with 14 bases remaining between them. Germline V lookup: CDR1 LGHNA, CDR2 YNFKEQ.